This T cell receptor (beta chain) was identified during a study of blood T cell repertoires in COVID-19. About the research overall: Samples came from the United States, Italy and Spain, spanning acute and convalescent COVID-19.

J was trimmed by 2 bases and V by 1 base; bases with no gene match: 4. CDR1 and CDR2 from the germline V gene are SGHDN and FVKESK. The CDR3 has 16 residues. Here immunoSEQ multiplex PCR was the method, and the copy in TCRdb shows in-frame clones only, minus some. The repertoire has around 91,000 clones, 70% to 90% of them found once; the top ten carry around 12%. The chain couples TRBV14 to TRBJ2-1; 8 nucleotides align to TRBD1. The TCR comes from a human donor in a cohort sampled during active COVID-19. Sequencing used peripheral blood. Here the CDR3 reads CASSQAGQGAYNEQFF. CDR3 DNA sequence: TGTGCCAGCAGCCAAGCAGGACAGGGCGCCTACAATGAGCAGTTCTTC.